The sequence of this T cell receptor beta chain was determined in a study of T cell responses to AZD1222 COVID-19 vaccine. General study findings and limits: CD4 TCRs associated with vaccination spanned spike, dominating at 160-218 and 743-854. Only after the peak T cell response were repertoires sampled. In a largely white British group with more females than males, clonal diversity was possibly underestimated.

Sequencing was performed with immunoSEQ multiplex PCR; in TCRdb, only in-frame clones are kept and a portion is missing. The table shows about 100,000 clones, with over 75% occurring only once. A word on this clone: What it recognizes is unknown.

CDR3 length: 13 amino acids. The germline V gene has CDR1 SGHAT and CDR2 FQNNGV. V shed 5 bases, J shed 9 bases, and the junction held 6 bases outside the gene matches. The origin of this receptor is an adult in good health. The sample in question was peripheral blood, obtained on day 0 of MenACWY control vaccination. The chain uses TRBV11-2 and TRBJ2-1; 8 bases align to TRBD2. The CDR3 DNA reads as TGTGCCAGCAGCCCCGGACGGGAGGGTGAGCAGTTCTTC. This sequence encodes CASSPGREGEQFF.